The clone carrying this T cell receptor beta chain appeared a few times. This sample is part of a study of T-cell memory formation after mild COVID-19. TCRdb reprocessed the 5' RACE reads via MiXCR and lists one record per CDR3 protein. The sample consists of hundreds of thousands of distinct CDR3 sequences, 20% to 25% of them appearing once. Trimming stripped 4 bases from V and 3 bases from J, with 9 bases between. The CDR3 has 13 residues. Germline CDR1 and CDR2: SGHTA and FQGTGA. This clonotype was sampled from an adult woman who had mild COVID-19 (a few samples of this study predate the infection). Cell type and time point are not known. The source material was PBMCs or a T cell subset sorted from them (not recorded which). The V call is TRBV7-3, the J call TRBJ2-5, with no clear D. The DNA of the CDR3 is TGTGCCAGCAGCTCAGTCCCGGAAGAGACCCAGTACTTC. It is translated as CASSSVPEETQYF.